The 17 T cell receptor beta chains reported below all come from one sample, sequenced in a study of graft-versus-host responses after intestinal transplantation. These receptors have no known antigen. TCRdb's copy holds only in-frame clones and misses some; the assay was immunoSEQ multiplex PCR. The table includes 100,000 or so clones, around 90% detected once. The material was unstimulated CD4+ T cells sorted from spleen or lymph node cells, obtained before intestinal transplant. The receptors stem from a human donor who received an intestinal transplant.

The genes are TRBV7-2 and TRBJ2-3; possibly TRBD2 for D (6 bases). V shed 1 base and J shed 2 bases, with 10 bases lying between them. Germline assignment: CDR1 SGHTA and CDR2 FQGNSA. This CDR3 is built from 15 residues. The CDR3 reads CASSLGGTYTDTQYF. The CDR3 DNA reads TGTGCCAGCAGCTTAGGCGGGACCTACACAGATACGCAGTATTTT.

The chain is built from TRBV11-2 and TRBJ2-1, with 13 positions matching TRBD2. Germline CDR1 and CDR2: SGHAT and FQNNGV. There are 15 residues in the CDR3. V dropped 6 bases and J dropped 8; count of bases not matched to a gene: 7. The CDR3 is CASRFTSGRAYEQFF. In DNA, the CDR3 is TGTGCCAGCAGATTCACTAGCGGGAGGGCCTATGAGCAGTTCTTC. The full variable domain, rest sourced from reference TRBV11-2 and TRBJ2-1, is EAGVAQSPRYKIIEKRQSVAFWCNPISGHATLYWYQQILGQGPKLLIQFQNNGVVDDSQLPKDRFSAERLKGVDSTLKIQPAKLEDSAVYLCASRFTSGRAYEQFFGPGTRLTVL.

The chain joins TRBV7-8 to TRBJ2-7; tentative D call: TRBD1 (5 bases). The CDR3 has 15 residues. The ends were cut back, 2 bases at V and 2 bases at J, with 13 bases in the middle. Germline V CDR1 and CDR2: SGHVS, FQNEAQ. The CDR3 sequence: CASSLRQGSPYEQYF. The CDR3 DNA follows: TGTGCCAGCAGCTTAAGGCAGGGTTCGCCCTACGAGCAGTACTTC.

V and J are TRBV7-8 and TRBJ2-7, with D unclear. There are 16 residues in the CDR3. Germline CDR1 and CDR2: SGHVS and FQNEAQ. Trimming cost V 1 base and J 0 bases, with 13 bases left between them. The CDR3 DNA is TGTGCCAGCAGCTTAGATCGGTTAAGAAGCTCCTACGAGCAGTACTTC. This encodes CASSLDRLRSSYEQYF.

The V and J genes are TRBV10-3 and TRBJ1-6; 9 bases fit TRBD1. The CDR3 length is 14 residues. Trimming at V came to 6 bases and at J to 9 bases, leaving 6 bases not matched to a gene. Germline CDR1 and CDR2: ENHRY and SYGVKD. As DNA, the CDR3 is TGTGCCATCAGGCCGGGACAGGGTGTTTCACCCCTCCACTTT. As protein: CAIRPGQGVSPLHF.

The chain combines TRBV5-1 with TRBJ2-3; D is possibly TRBD2 (5 bases). This CDR3 contains 15 residues. Germline-derived CDR1 and CDR2 are SGHRS and YFSETQ. V was pared by 4 bases and J by 2 bases, with 14 bases between. CDR3 in amino acids: CASSPREGHTDTQYF. Here the CDR3 DNA reads TGCGCCAGCAGCCCCCGGGAAGGTCACACAGATACGCAGTATTTT.

The chain carries TRBV6-5 and TRBJ1-2; a weak D match, TRBD1 (5 bases). Looked up from germline, CDR1 is MNHEY and CDR2 is SVGAGI. The CDR3 has 11 residues. Trimming took 3 bases from V and 8 from J, leaving 7 bases between them. CDR3 nucleotides: TGTGCCAGCAGTTATGGGGGGGGCTACACCTTC. Amino acid sequence: CASSYGGGYTF.

This clone turned up a few times. The chain couples TRBV7-9 to TRBJ2-7, with TRBD1 as a possible D gene (5 bases). CDR3 size: 17 residues. CDR1 and CDR2 (germline): SEHNR, FQNEAQ (reference sequence). The germline V and J ends were trimmed by 1 base and 4 bases, with 20 bases remaining between them. Here the CDR3 DNA reads TGTGCCAGCAGCTTAGGACAGTCTAAGGCTAAAATATACGAGCAGTACTTC. Its translation: CASSLGQSKAKIYEQYF.

This chain joins TRBV5-6 and TRBJ1-1; tentative D call: TRBD1 (5 bases). Trimming removed 0 bases at V and 5 bases at J, with 14 bases between. Germline values: CDR1 SGHDT, CDR2 YYEEEE. CDR3 length equals 15 residues. The CDR3 DNA is TGTGCCAGCAGCTTGGGGCTTTGGACAAATACTGAAGCTTTCTTT. Residues: CASSLGLWTNTEAFF.

The J gene is TRBJ2-3, the V gene TRBV18; D is perhaps TRBD2 (5 bases). The CDR3 length is 16 residues. V was pared by 3 bases and J by 0 bases, with 13 bases between. Germline CDR1 KGHSH, CDR2 LQKENI. Here the CDR3 DNA reads TGTGCCAGCTCACCTTTTGAGGGAACGAGCACAGATACGCAGTATTTT. It specifies CASSPFEGTSTDTQYF.

The chain carries TRBV7-2 and TRBJ2-7, with D maybe TRBD2 (6 bases). The CDR3 loop spans 13 amino acids. With 2 bases removed from V and 4 bases from J, the gap between germline ends came to 9 bases. Germline CDR1 SGHTA, CDR2 FQGNSA. The CDR3 region is CASSLYAGYEQYF. CDR3 nucleotide sequence: TGTGCCAGCAGCTTATACGCGGGGTACGAGCAGTACTTC.

J is TRBJ1-1 and V is TRBV7-9; 7 nucleotides align to TRBD1. Germline V gene sequence: CDR1 SEHNR, CDR2 FQNEAQ (reference sequence). CDR3 length: 13 residues. V was clipped by 4 bases and J by 6 bases; unmatched bases: 5. This CDR3 reads CASSSTGDAEAFF. CDR3 sequence (DNA): TGTGCCAGCAGCTCAACAGGGGACGCTGAAGCTTTCTTT. Together with reference TRBV7-9 and TRBJ1-1, the CDR3 gives the full variable domain: DTGVSQNPRHKITKRGQNVTFRCDPISEHNRLYWYRQTLGQGPEFLTYFQNEAQLEKSRLLSDRFSAERPKGSFSTLEIQRTEQGDSAMYLCASSSTGDAEAFFGQGTRLTVV.

This sequence joins TRBV13 and TRBJ1-2, with 8 bases matching TRBD1. CDR1 and CDR2 (germline): PRHDT, FYEKMQ (reference sequence). Trimming removed 3 bases from V and 4 bases from J; junction bases left unmatched: 1. The CDR3 extends over 13 amino acids. This chain's CDR3 is CASSFTGGYGYTF. The CDR3 DNA reads as TGTGCCAGCAGCTTTACAGGGGGCTATGGCTACACCTTC.

This clone turned up a few times. The chain combines TRBV2 with TRBJ1-2, with D possibly TRBD1 on 5 matching bases. V lost 6 bases and J lost 7, with 18 bases in between. Germline V gene sequence: CDR1 SNHLY, CDR2 FYNNEI. The CDR3 is 14 amino acids. This CDR3 is CASSPRGVASGYTF. In DNA form, the CDR3 reads TGTGCCAGCAGCCCCCGGGGGGTAGCGAGTGGCTACACCTTC.

V and J are TRBV6-5 and TRBJ1-1; TRBD1 aligns across 8 bases. The germline V gene encodes CDR1 MNHEY and CDR2 SVGAGI. This CDR3 has 15 residues. Trimming cost V 0 bases and J 4 bases; bases outside gene matches: 4. CDR3 in amino acids: CASSYSRQGITEAFF. In nucleotides, the CDR3 is TGTGCCAGCAGTTACTCTCGACAGGGGATCACTGAAGCTTTCTTT.

This clone has only a few counts. The chain recombines TRBV11-1 with TRBJ2-1; TRBD2 agrees at 10 bases. The length of the CDR3 is 15 residues. The trim removed 3 bases at V and 6 bases at J, leaving 5 bases unmatched. The germline V gene encodes CDR1 SGHAT and CDR2 FQDESV (reference sequence). CDR3 bases: TGTGCCAGCAGCTTTCGGATAGCGGGAGGCAATGAGCAGTTCTTC. The encoded protein is CASSFRIAGGNEQFF.

The V call is TRBV7-6, the J call TRBJ1-1; 7 positions match TRBD1. V lost 5 bases to trimming and J lost 1 base; unmatched junction nucleotides: 7. CDR1 SGHVS and CDR2 FNYEAQ come from the germline V gene. CDR3 length equals 15 residues. The CDR3, as DNA: TGTGCCAGCAGCCCATCGGACAGGTCGAACACTGAAGCTTTCTTT. Translating it yields CASSPSDRSNTEAFF.